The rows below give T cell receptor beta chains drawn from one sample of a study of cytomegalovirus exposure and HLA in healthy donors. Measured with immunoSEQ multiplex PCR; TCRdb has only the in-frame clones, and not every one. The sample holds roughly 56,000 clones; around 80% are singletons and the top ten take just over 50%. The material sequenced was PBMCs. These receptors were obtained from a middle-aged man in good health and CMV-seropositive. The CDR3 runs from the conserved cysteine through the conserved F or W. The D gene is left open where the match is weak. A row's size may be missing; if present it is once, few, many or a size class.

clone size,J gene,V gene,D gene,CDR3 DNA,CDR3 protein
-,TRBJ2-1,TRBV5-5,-,TGTGCCAGCAGCATTCCTAGCTCCTACAATGAGCAGTTCTTC,CASSIPSSYNEQFF
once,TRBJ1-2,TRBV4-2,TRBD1,TGTGCCAGCAGCCAAGAGGGGACAGGGGCCAAAGCTAACTATGGCTACACCTTC,CASSQEGTGAKANYGYTF
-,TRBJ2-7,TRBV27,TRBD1,TGTGCCAGCAGTATCCGGGACAGCTCCTACGAGCAGTACTTC,CASSIRDSSYEQYF
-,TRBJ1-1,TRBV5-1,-,TGCGCCAGCAGCTTACTAACAGGGAGTGAAGCTTTCTTT,CASSLLTGSEAFF
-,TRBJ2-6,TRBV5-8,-,TGTGCCAGCACCATGTTCAGGGGCTCTGGGGCCAACGTCCTGACTTTC,CASTMFRGSGANVLTF
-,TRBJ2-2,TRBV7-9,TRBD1,TGTGCCAGCAGCTTAGTAGGGGGCTCCGGGGAGCTGTTTTTT,CASSLVGGSGELFF
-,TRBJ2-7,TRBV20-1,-,TGCAGTGCTAGAGATCCTCCGGAGCAGTACTTC,CSARDPPEQYF
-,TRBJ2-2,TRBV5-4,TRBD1,TGTGCCAGCAGCCAAGGACAGGGGGCCGGCGGGGAGCTGTTTTTT,CASSQGQGAGGELFF
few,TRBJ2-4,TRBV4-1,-,TGCGCCAGCAGCCAAGAAACCGGGAAAGCGTTGTACATTCAGTACTTC,CASSQETGKALYIQYF
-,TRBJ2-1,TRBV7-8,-,TGTGCCAGCAGCAATAGTGGTGAGCAGTTCTTC,CASSNSGEQFF
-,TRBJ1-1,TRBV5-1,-,TGCGCCAGCAGCCCCGAAACAGGGAACACTGAAGCTTTCTTT,CASSPETGNTEAFF
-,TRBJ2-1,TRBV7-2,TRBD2,TGTGCCAGCAGCTTACCTAGAGGACTAGAGTCGTTCTTC,CASSLPRGLESFF
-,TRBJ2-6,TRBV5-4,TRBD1,TGTGCCAGCAGCCCAGGGGGCAACTCTGGGGCCAACGTCCTGACTTTC,CASSPGGNSGANVLTF
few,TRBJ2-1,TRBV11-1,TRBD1,TGTGCCAGCACCCCTCAGGGGGCAGTCAATGAGCAGTTCTTC,CASTPQGAVNEQFF
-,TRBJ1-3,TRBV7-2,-,TGTGCCAGCAGCTTAGGGGTCCGGCGGGAGAACACCATATATTTT,CASSLGVRRENTIYF
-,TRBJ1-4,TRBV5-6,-,TGTGCCAGCAGCTTGGTACAGAATGAAAAACTGGTTTTT,CASSLVQNEKLVF
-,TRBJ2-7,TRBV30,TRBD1,TGTGCCTGGGGGACAGCGGCCCCCGAGCAGTACTTC,CAWGTAAPEQYF
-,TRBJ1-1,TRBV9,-,TGTGCCAGCAGCGTAGGACAGATCCACACTGAAGCTTTCTTT,CASSVGQIHTEAFF
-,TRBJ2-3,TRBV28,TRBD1,TGTGCCAGCGCGGACAGGGGGGCTACAGATACGCAGTATTTT,CASADRGATDTQYF
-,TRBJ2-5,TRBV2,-,TGTGCCACCCGAGAGGTGCTGTACCAAGAGACCCAGTACTTC,CATREVLYQETQYF
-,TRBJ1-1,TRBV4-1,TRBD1,TGCGCCAGCACCCCAGAAGGGACAGGGTGGACTGAAGCTTTCTTT,CASTPEGTGWTEAFF
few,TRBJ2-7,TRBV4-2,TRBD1,TGTGCCAGCAGCCCCCTGACAGGGGGCGCCGAGCAGTACTTC,CASSPLTGGAEQYF
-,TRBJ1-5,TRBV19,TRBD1,TGTGCCAGTAGTATAGATGGGACAGCCTATAGCAATCAGCCCCAGCATTTT,CASSIDGTAYSNQPQHF
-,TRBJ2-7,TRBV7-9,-,TGTGCCAGCAGGCCCGCGGGTACGGACGAGCAGTACTTC,CASRPAGTDEQYF
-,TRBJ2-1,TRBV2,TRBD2,TGTGCCAGCAGGGACCAGCCGGGACTAGCGGGGGGGCAATATGTGCAGTTCTTC,CASRDQPGLAGGQYVQFF
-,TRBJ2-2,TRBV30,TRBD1,TGTGCCTGGGGACAGGGAAGGGACACCGGGGAGCTGTTTTTT,CAWGQGRDTGELFF
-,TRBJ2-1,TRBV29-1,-,TGCAGCGTTTTCCTTACGGAGGGAGGTGAGCAGTTCTTC,CSVFLTEGGEQFF
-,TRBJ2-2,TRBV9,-,TGTGCCAGCAGCCCTCGTCGGGCCTCTAACACCGGGGAACTGTTTTTT,CASSPRRASNTGELFF
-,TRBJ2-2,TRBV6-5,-,TGTGCCAGCAGTTACTCGAGTGCCCGGGACACCGGGGAGCTGTTTTTT,CASSYSSARDTGELFF
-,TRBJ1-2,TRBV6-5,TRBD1,TGTGCCAGCAGTTACCGCCCCGGGACAGGGAATGGCTACACCTTC,CASSYRPGTGNGYTF
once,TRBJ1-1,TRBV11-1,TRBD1,TGTGCCAGCAGCTCAGCGGACAGGGGGGGTTTTGAAGCTTTCTTT,CASSSADRGGFEAFF
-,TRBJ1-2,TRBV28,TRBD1,TGTGCCAGCAGTTGGCCGGGACAGGCTCTCTATGGCTACACCTTC,CASSWPGQALYGYTF
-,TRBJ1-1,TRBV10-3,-,TGTGCCATCAGCACACAGGGTAAGGCTTTCTTT,CAISTQGKAFF
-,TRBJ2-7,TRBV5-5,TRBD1,TGTGCCAGCAGCTCATCGGGACAGGTGACCGAGCAGTACTTC,CASSSSGQVTEQYF
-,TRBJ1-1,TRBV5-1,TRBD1,TGCGCCAGCAGCCCCAGACAGGGCACTGAAGCTTTCTTT,CASSPRQGTEAFF
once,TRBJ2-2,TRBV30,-,TGTGCCTGGAGCCCCGAGTGGAACACCGGGGAGCTGTTTTTT,CAWSPEWNTGELFF
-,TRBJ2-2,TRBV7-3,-,TGTGCCAGCAAGGGGGGGGGCGAGGGCACCGGGGAGCTGTTTTTT,CASKGGGEGTGELFF
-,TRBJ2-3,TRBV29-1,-,TGCAGCGTTGGCCCAGGATCTAGCACAGATACGCAGTATTTT,CSVGPGSSTDTQYF
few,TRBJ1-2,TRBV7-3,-,TGTGCCAGCAGCTTAGGCTCAGGGAACCTCTATGGCTACACCTTC,CASSLGSGNLYGYTF
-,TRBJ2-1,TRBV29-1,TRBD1,TGCAGCGTCGACAGGGGGCGGACCAGTGAGCAGTTCTTC,CSVDRGRTSEQFF
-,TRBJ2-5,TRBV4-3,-,TGCGCCAGCAGCCTTGAGGTACAAGAGACCCAGTACTTC,CASSLEVQETQYF
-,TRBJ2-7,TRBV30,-,TGTGCCTGGACCGTTGGCGGCAGGGCCTACGAGCAGTACTTC,CAWTVGGRAYEQYF
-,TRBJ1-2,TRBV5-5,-,TGTGCCAGCAGCTTTTCCCGTACCGGGTATGGCTACACCTTC,CASSFSRTGYGYTF
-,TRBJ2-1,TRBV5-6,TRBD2,TGTGCCAGCAGCTTGCGGGGGGGAAATGAGCAGTTCTTC,CASSLRGGNEQFF
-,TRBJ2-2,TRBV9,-,TGTGCCAGCAGCGTAGATACATCGGGAGACGGGGAGCTGTTTTTT,CASSVDTSGDGELFF
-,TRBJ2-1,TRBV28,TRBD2,TGTGCCAGCAGTTTATTGGGACTAGCGGGCCCCTACAATGAGCAGTTCTTC,CASSLLGLAGPYNEQFF
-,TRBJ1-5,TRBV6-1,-,TGTGCCAGCAGCTCATGGGGGGGCGGCAATCAGCCCCAGCATTTT,CASSSWGGGNQPQHF
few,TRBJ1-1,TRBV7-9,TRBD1,TGTGCCAGCAGCGCCCCCCCACAGGGGATTTTAGAAGCTTTCTTT,CASSAPPQGILEAFF
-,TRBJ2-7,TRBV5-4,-,TGTGCCAGCAGCTTCACAGAAAGCTCCTACGAGCAGTACTTC,CASSFTESSYEQYF
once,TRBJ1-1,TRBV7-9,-,TGTGCCAGCAGCTCCCAGGGGTGGAACACTGAAGCTTTCTTT,CASSSQGWNTEAFF
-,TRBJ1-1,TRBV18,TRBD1,TGTGCCAGCTCACACGACAGGGGCACTGAAGCTTTCTTT,CASSHDRGTEAFF
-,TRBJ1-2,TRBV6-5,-,TGTGCCAGAAGTTACTCAGGCGGGAGCTACACATTC,CARSYSGGSYTF
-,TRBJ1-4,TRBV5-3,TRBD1,TGTGCCAGAAGCTTGGCGGGGACAGGGGGCACTTACCCTCCCACCCGTAATGAAAAACTGTTTTTT,CARSLAGTGGTYPPTRNEKLFF
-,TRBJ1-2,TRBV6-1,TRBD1,TGTGCCAGCAGTTCGCCGGGGACAGGGGACGGCTACACCTTC,CASSSPGTGDGYTF
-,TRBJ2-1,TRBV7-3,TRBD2,TGTGCCAGCAGTCCACTAGCGGGAGGGGTTAATGAGCAGTTCTTC,CASSPLAGGVNEQFF